These 29 T cell receptor beta chains were sequenced from one sample in a study of control samples from healthy donors and cancer patients. Only in-frame clones appear in the TCRdb table, and some are missing; sequencing was by immunoSEQ multiplex PCR. The sample yields roughly 130,000 clones, under 95% seen once. Sequencing input: PBMCs. The receptors come from a man aged 50 or older with head and neck cancer.

The chain has TRBV18 and TRBJ1-6; D ambiguous. The CDR3 is made up of 12 amino acids. The germline V gene encodes CDR1 KGHSH and CDR2 LQKENI. Trimming shortened V by 3 bases and J by 12 bases, and 9 bases separated the two germline ends. The CDR3 sequence is CASSPPGLPLHF. The CDR3 nucleotides read TGTGCCAGCTCACCTCCAGGTCTACCCCTCCACTTT.

The rearrangement joins TRBV4-2 to TRBJ1-2; D possibly corresponds to TRBD1 (5 bases). Deletions cut 0 bases from V and 4 bases from J, with 9 bases between. Germline V gives CDR1 LGHNA, CDR2 YNFKEQ. CDR3 length: 14 amino acids. CDR3 loop: CASSQEARVYGYTF. The CDR3 nucleotides are TGTGCCAGCAGCCAAGAAGCCAGGGTCTATGGCTACACCTTC.

The chain couples TRBV9 to TRBJ2-1; possibly TRBD2 for D (5 bases). Looked up from germline, CDR1 is SGDLS and CDR2 is YYNGEE. Trimming shortened V by 0 bases and J by 12 bases, and 16 bases separated the two germline ends. CDR3 length equals 14 residues. The CDR3 bases are TGTGCCAGCAGCGTAGAGAGCGGTGGGCTATCGCAGTTCTTC. This encodes CASSVESGGLSQFF.

This chain connects TRBV7-3 to TRBJ2-2, with 9 bases matching TRBD1. Germline assignment: CDR1 SGHTA and CDR2 FQGTGA. V lost 3 bases, J lost 7 bases, and 3 bases stayed unmatched. The CDR3 runs to 14 residues. The chain's CDR3 is CASSLTGGGGELFF. The CDR3 nucleotides read TGTGCCAGCAGCTTGACAGGGGGGGGCGGGGAGCTGTTTTTT.

The gene calls are TRBV5-6 and TRBJ1-4, with 7 bases aligning to TRBD1. CDR3 size: 16 residues. Germline CDR1 and CDR2: SGHDT and YYEEEE. V dropped 4 bases and J dropped 11; count of bases not matched to a gene: 17. The CDR3 here is CASSATGRYPRGKLFF. In DNA form, the CDR3 reads TGTGCCAGCAGCGCGACAGGGAGGTACCCCCGGGGGAAACTGTTTTTT.

This clone was detected a few times. The chain uses TRBV7-6 and TRBJ2-1; TRBD1 is a possible D gene (5 bases). Trimming removed 5 bases at V and 4 bases at J, with 9 bases between. Germline assignment: CDR1 SGHVS and CDR2 FNYEAQ. This CDR3 has 13 amino acids. The CDR3 region is CASSAQVYNEQFF. The CDR3, as DNA: TGTGCCAGCAGCGCACAGGTTTACAATGAGCAGTTCTTC.

The chain combines TRBV29-1 with TRBJ1-1; D is possibly TRBD1 (6 bases). Germline V gene data show CDR1 as SQVTM and CDR2 as ANQGSEA. CDR3 length: 12 amino acids. V lost 6 bases to trimming and J lost 4 bases, with 12 bases between them. CDR3 amino acids: CSVDRIGTEAFF. CDR3 sequence (DNA): TGCAGCGTGGACAGAATAGGCACTGAAGCTTTCTTT.

The chain couples TRBV5-1 to TRBJ2-5, with 9 bases fitting TRBD2. Germline trimming cut 1 base from V and 1 base from J; bases unmatched to any gene: 2. Germline CDR1 is SGHRS and CDR2 is YFSETQ. The CDR3 loop spans 15 amino acids. The CDR3 DNA reads TGCGCCAGCAGCTTGCTAGCGGGGTCCCAAGAGACCCAGTACTTC. This gives the protein CASSLLAGSQETQYF.

V usage is TRBV28 and J usage is TRBJ1-2, with D perhaps matching TRBD1 (6 bases). V was trimmed by 7 bases and J by 5 bases, leaving 23 bases between them. This CDR3 region has 16 residues. CDR1 is MDHEN, CDR2 SYDVKM, per germline. This chain's CDR3 is CASTLAGVVYPYGYTF. The CDR3 region has the DNA TGTGCCAGCACCCTGGCAGGGGTGGTGTACCCATATGGCTACACCTTC.

This rearrangement joins TRBV4-1 to TRBJ2-2; weak D call: TRBD1 (5 bases). The germline V and J ends were trimmed by 1 base and 2 bases, with 8 bases remaining between them. Looked up from germline, CDR1 is MGHRA and CDR2 is YSYEKL. This CDR3 is 15 amino acids long. CDR3 coding DNA: TGCGCCAGCAGCCAAGCAGACAGAAACACCGGGGAGCTGTTTTTT. Amino acid sequence: CASSQADRNTGELFF.

The chain is built from TRBV4-1 and TRBJ2-2, with unresolved D. Trimming took 0 bases from V and 7 from J, leaving 9 bases between them. The CDR3 loop spans 14 amino acids. Germline V gene sequence: CDR1 MGHRA, CDR2 YSYEKL. CDR3 DNA: TGCGCCAGCAGCCAAGATTCTCTGGGCGGGGAGCTGTTTTTT. Translated: CASSQDSLGGELFF.

This chain links TRBV18 with TRBJ2-3; D unclear. This CDR3 contains 15 residues. Trimming removed 3 bases at V and 0 bases at J, with 10 bases between. CDR1 KGHSH and CDR2 LQKENI come from the germline V gene. The CDR3 region is CASSPSETSTDTQYF. For the CDR3, the DNA is TGTGCCAGCTCACCGTCAGAAACTAGCACAGATACGCAGTATTTT.

The chain couples TRBV5-1 to TRBJ2-7; D may match TRBD1 or TRBD2 (5 bases each). Per the germline V gene, CDR1 is SGHRS and CDR2 is YFSETQ. The CDR3 totals 16 residues. V was pared by 4 bases and J by 5 bases, with 22 bases between. The CDR3 is CASSRLPGPILDEQYF. For the CDR3, the DNA is TGCGCCAGCAGCAGGCTACCGGGACCGATTTTAGACGAGCAGTACTTC.

The chain joins TRBV3-1 (or the pseudogene TRBV3-2) to TRBJ1-3; tentatively, D is TRBD1 (5 bases). CDR1 is LGHDT and CDR2 is YNNKEL in the germline V gene (reference sequence). With 4 bases removed from V and 4 bases from J, the gap between germline ends came to 11 bases. The CDR3 length is 14 residues. This CDR3 reads CASSLRVRGNTIYF. Here the CDR3 DNA reads TGTGCCAGCAGCCTCAGGGTAAGAGGAAACACCATATATTTT.

The genes are TRBV6-6 and TRBJ1-5; 8 nucleotides line up with TRBD1. The CDR3 spans 15 residues. With V trimmed by 7 bases and J by 3 bases, 8 bases remained unmatched. Germline CDR1 is MNHNY and CDR2 is SVGAGI (reference sequence). The CDR3 bases are TGTGCCAGCAATCCTCGGACAGGGCCCAATCAGCCCCAGCATTTT. As protein: CASNPRTGPNQPQHF.

The chain links TRBV7-2 to TRBJ2-1; TRBD2 is a possible D gene (6 bases). Trimming removed 4 bases from V and 10 bases from J, with 20 bases in between. CDR1 and CDR2 (germline): SGHTA, FQGNSA. CDR3 length: 15 residues. CDR3 nucleotide sequence: TGTGCCAGCAGCTCCGGGACTTTCCCCCTGGGAGAGCAGTTCTTC. This sequence encodes CASSSGTFPLGEQFF.

The chain links TRBV7-2 to TRBJ2-5, with D perhaps TRBD1 (6 bases). This CDR3 is 15 amino acids long. The germline gives CDR1 SGHTA, CDR2 FQGNSA. V gave up 1 base and J gave up 5 bases, with 14 bases separating them. This CDR3 reads CASSLDRGFGETQYF. The CDR3 nucleotides are TGTGCCAGCAGCTTAGATAGGGGGTTTGGGGAGACCCAGTACTTC.

As for this clone: Compared with germline, one end of the junction differs, possibly owing to a read error. J is TRBJ1-5 and V is TRBV5-4; D remains unclear. This CDR3 region has 14 residues. CDR1 is SGHNT and CDR2 is YYREEE in the germline V gene (reference sequence). DNA for the CDR3: TGTGCCCGCAGCTTTGCGGGGAGAGGTCAGCCCCAGCATTTT. Residues: CARSFAGRGQPQHF.

The chain combines TRBV6-5 with TRBJ2-7; 14 nucleotides match TRBD2. The CDR3 consists of 14 residues. Germline-derived CDR1 and CDR2 are MNHEY and SVGAGI. The V and J ends lost 8 bases and 2 bases, in that order; junction bases with no gene match: 2. This CDR3 is CASRGLAGAYEQYF. The CDR3 DNA sequence: TGTGCCAGCCGGGGACTAGCGGGGGCCTACGAGCAGTACTTC.

The V gene is TRBV29-1, the J gene TRBJ1-1, with D tentatively TRBD1 (5 bases). Germline lookup yields CDR1 SQVTM and CDR2 ANQGSEA. Trimming pared 5 bases from V and 4 bases from J, leaving 17 bases between. This CDR3 is 14 amino acids long. The CDR3 coding sequence is TGCAGCGTTATACAGGACATCTCGAGCACTGAAGCTTTCTTT. As protein: CSVIQDISSTEAFF.

In regard to this clone: Other DNA sequences from this sample encode an identical CDR3 as well. This chain uses TRBV7-2 with TRBJ2-1; 7 bases match TRBD2. After removal of 2 bases from V and 4 bases from J, the junction contained 5 bases not matched to a gene. This CDR3 is 15 amino acids long. CDR1 and CDR2 from the germline V gene are SGHTA and FQGNSA. CDR3 loop: CASSLTGLDYNEQFF. The DNA of the CDR3 is TGTGCCAGCAGCTTAACCGGACTAGATTACAATGAGCAGTTCTTC.

This sequence joins TRBV4-1 and TRBJ2-1; 7 positions match TRBD2. Germline V gene data show CDR1 as MGHRA and CDR2 as YSYEKL. Trimming cost V 1 base and J 4 bases; bases outside gene matches: 4. This CDR3 comprises 15 residues. CDR3 DNA: TGCGCCAGCAGCCAAGTAACGGGGGGTTACAATGAGCAGTTCTTC. Translation gives CASSQVTGGYNEQFF.

The rearrangement uses TRBV7-2 and TRBJ1-1; unclear D gene. This CDR3 spans 14 amino acids. Germline V gives CDR1 SGHTA, CDR2 FQGNSA. Trimming pared 0 bases from V and 0 bases from J, leaving 5 bases between. The CDR3, as DNA: TGTGCCAGCAGCTTAGCGCTAGTGAACACTGAAGCTTTCTTT. This gives the protein CASSLALVNTEAFF.

The chain couples TRBV25-1 to TRBJ1-5, with D hard to call. This CDR3 has 12 amino acids. V gave up 1 base and J gave up 7 bases, with 5 bases separating them. Germline CDR1 is MGHDK and CDR2 is SYGVNS. CDR3 loop: CASSEFGQPQHF. The CDR3 DNA follows: TGTGCCAGCAGTGAATTTGGCCAGCCCCAGCATTTT. The complete variable domain, with remaining parts taken from reference TRBV25-1 and TRBJ1-5, reads EADIYQTPRYLVIGTGKKITLECSQTMGHDKMYWYQQDPGMELHLIHYSYGVNSTEKGDLSSESTVSRIRTEHFPLTLESARPSHTSQYLCASSEFGQPQHFGDGTRLSIL.

This chain joins TRBV19 and TRBJ2-2; possibly TRBD1 for D (6 bases). The length of the CDR3 is 14 residues. CDR1 is LNHDA and CDR2 is SQIVND in the germline V gene (reference sequence). Trimming pared 10 bases from V and 0 bases from J, leaving 12 bases between. The CDR3: CATEDRANTGELFF. In DNA, the CDR3 is TGTGCCACCGAGGACAGAGCGAACACCGGGGAGCTGTTTTTT.

CDR3 sequence (DNA): TGTGCCAGCAGTGGGTGGCGGGGGGGCACAGATACGCAGTATTTT. As protein: CASSGWRGGTDTQYF. The chain joins TRBV2 to TRBJ2-3, with 8 bases lining up with TRBD2. This CDR3 region has 15 residues. Trimming cost V 4 bases and J 1 base; bases outside gene matches: 4. Germline-derived CDR1 and CDR2 are SNHLY and FYNNEI.

V usage is TRBV7-2 and J usage is TRBJ2-7; 10 bases are shared with TRBD2. The CDR3 contains 16 residues. The V segment lost 5 bases and the J segment 2 bases; nucleotides outside the gene matches: 9. Germline CDR1 and CDR2: SGHTA and FQGNSA. DNA for the CDR3: TGTGCCAGCAGCGCCTCCCGACTAGCGGGCACCTACGAGCAGTACTTC. Translation: CASSASRLAGTYEQYF.

The genes are TRBV5-6 and TRBJ1-1; D is ambiguous. CDR1 and CDR2 from the germline V gene are SGHDT and YYEEEE. Between the trimmed V and J ends, which lost 0 bases and 5 bases, there was a span of 11 bases. The CDR3 spans 14 residues. The CDR3 bases are TGTGCCAGCAGCTTGGACACCGTGGGGACTGAAGCTTTCTTT. As protein: CASSLDTVGTEAFF.

This chain joins TRBV2 and TRBJ1-4; TRBD1 matches 7 bases. CDR1 and CDR2 from the germline V gene are SNHLY and FYNNEI. The junction had 5 bases not matched to a gene; V was cut back by 5 bases and J by 8 bases. The CDR3 extends over 13 amino acids. This chain's CDR3 is CASSRQGGEKLFF. CDR3 DNA: TGTGCCAGCAGTCGCCAGGGGGGAGAAAAACTGTTTTTT.